This TCR beta chain was identified during a study of T cells in Graves' hyperthyroidism and ophthalmopathy. Study observations and caveats: Expanded thyroid clonotypes (above 0.001) were mostly also found in blood.

CDR1 is KGHSH and CDR2 is LQKENI in the germline V gene. This CDR3 comprises 14 residues. V was shortened by 6 bases and J by 2 bases, with 11 bases between the two germline ends. Uncontrolled infection, other autoimmune disease, pregnancy or lactation disqualified patients from enrolment. For the diagnoses, clinical symptoms, serum thyroxine and TRAb, thyroid ultrasound and orbital computed tomography were used. The authors obtained PBMCs from 10 ml of fresh peripheral blood. This clonotype has more than one count but fewer than ten. Its specificity is unknown. The source material, RNA transcripts, was used to amplify TCR beta CDR3 regions. An initial round of RT-PCR targeting the TCR CDR3 relied on the HTBI primer set. TCRdb independently ran MiXCR on the multiplex PCR reads; one entry per CDR3 protein. The sample includes a few hundred thousand distinct CDR3 sequences, 15% to 17% of them seen just once.

This TCR came from a woman in her twenties or thirties with Graves' hyperthyroidism. This chain joins TRBV18 and TRBJ1-3; D is uncertain. The sequenced sample consisted of blood. DNA of the CDR3: TGTGCCAGCTCGCTTGGACCGCCTGGAAACACCATATATTTT. This encodes CASSLGPPGNTIYF.